The next 11 T cell receptor beta chains were all read from a single sample in a study of control samples from healthy donors and cancer patients. Here immunoSEQ multiplex PCR was the method, and the copy in TCRdb shows in-frame clones only, minus some. Of more than 25,000 clones in the sample, 91% were seen once. The sequencing input was PBMCs. Source of these receptors: a man aged 45-60 years with lung cancer.

The V and J genes are TRBV27 and TRBJ1-1, with 10 bases that match TRBD1. This CDR3 comprises 16 residues. The germline CDR1 and CDR2 sequences are MNHEY and SMNVEV (reference sequence). V gave up 6 bases and J gave up 1 base; unmatched junction bases: 8. CDR3 DNA sequence: TGTGCCAGCAGCCTTGGGACAGGGGCTTGGAACACTGAAGCTTTCTTT. This encodes CASSLGTGAWNTEAFF.

This clone was recorded only once. Here the CDR3 DNA reads TGTGCCAGCAGCCTGAGTTCAGGGAGCTCTGGAAACACCATATATTTT. Its protein product is CASSLSSGSSGNTIYF. The V call is TRBV5-5, the J call TRBJ1-3; a weak D match, TRBD1 (5 bases). V lost 4 bases and J 0 bases, leaving 14 bases between the germline ends. CDR1 SGHKS and CDR2 YYEKEE come from the germline V gene (reference sequence). CDR3 length: 16 amino acids.

Only one count was recorded for this clone. The rearrangement links TRBV27 to TRBJ1-2; a possible D gene is TRBD1 (6 bases). This CDR3 spans 17 amino acids. Trimming took 5 bases from V and 4 from J, leaving 23 bases between them. Germline CDR1 is MNHEY and CDR2 is SMNVEV (reference sequence). CDR3 sequence: CASSPRATGRGGYGYTF. CDR3 sequence (DNA): TGTGCCAGCAGTCCCCGGGCCACAGGGAGAGGCGGCTATGGCTACACCTTC.

This rearrangement joins TRBV18 to TRBJ1-3; D unclear. The CDR3 runs 12 residues. Looked up from germline, CDR1 is KGHSH and CDR2 is LQKENI. Trimming shortened V by 2 bases and J by 2 bases, and 1 base separated the two germline ends. In DNA, the CDR3 is TGTGCCAGCTCACCAGCTGGAAACACCATATATTTT. Its translation is CASSPAGNTIYF.

The chain combines TRBV30 with TRBJ1-3, with TRBD1 as a possible D gene (6 bases). The V and J ends lost 5 bases and 4 bases respectively, with 6 bases between them. The germline V gene has CDR1 GTSNPN and CDR2 SVGIG (reference sequence). The CDR3 consists of 11 residues. Written as DNA, the CDR3 is TGTGCCTGGGACAGGGGAAACACCATATATTTT. Its protein is CAWDRGNTIYF.

This clone was seen once. This sample includes further DNA sequences coding for the same CDR3. This chain connects TRBV15 to TRBJ2-7; weak D call: TRBD1 (6 bases). V was trimmed by 0 bases and J by 1 base, leaving 10 bases between them. The CDR3 spans 15 residues. Germline CDR1 reads LNHNV; CDR2 reads YYDKDF (reference sequence). The CDR3 sequence is CATSREGQNSYEQYF. The CDR3, as DNA: TGTGCCACCAGCAGAGAAGGACAGAATTCCTACGAGCAGTACTTC.

The genes are TRBV15 and TRBJ1-1, with D uncertain. Trimming shortened V by 0 bases and J by 1 base, and 3 bases separated the two germline ends. This CDR3 contains 13 residues. Germline V CDR1 and CDR2: LNHNV, YYDKDF (reference sequence). CDR3 bases: TGTGCCACCAGCAGAGACAGGAACACTGAAGCTTTCTTT. Its protein is CATSRDRNTEAFF.

The V call is TRBV3-1 (or the pseudogene TRBV3-2), the J call TRBJ2-5, with 7 bases that match TRBD2. J lost 3 bases, V lost 1 base, and 11 bases had no gene match. Germline CDR1 is LGHDT and CDR2 is YNNKEL (reference sequence). CDR3 length equals 17 residues. The CDR3 region has the DNA TGTGCCAGCAGCCAAGCCGGCGGACTAGAGGGAGAAGAGACCCAGTACTTC. Residues: CASSQAGGLEGEETQYF.

The chain links TRBV7-2 to TRBJ1-4; the match to TRBD1 covers 7 bases. Losses at the gene ends were 5 bases for V and 6 bases for J; bases not matched to a gene: 6. The CDR3 is 14 amino acids. The germline gives CDR1 SGHTA, CDR2 FQGNSA. CDR3 amino acids: CASSRDRWDEKLFF. CDR3 DNA: TGTGCCAGCAGCAGGGACAGATGGGATGAAAAACTGTTTTTT.

The chain recombines TRBV4-1 with TRBJ1-2, with 7 nucleotides matching TRBD1. Germline V lookup: CDR1 MGHRA, CDR2 YSYEKL. J lost 4 bases, V lost 3 bases, and 8 bases had no gene match. This CDR3 is built from 15 residues. The CDR3 sequence is CASSQGGQQIYGYTF. The CDR3 DNA sequence: TGCGCCAGCAGCCAGGGGGGACAGCAAATCTATGGCTACACCTTC.

This clone appeared once. The rearrangement uses TRBV15 and TRBJ2-5; D may correspond to TRBD1 or TRBD2 (6 bases each). Germline loops: CDR1 LNHNV, CDR2 YYDKDF (reference sequence). This CDR3 spans 17 amino acids. V was cut by 0 bases and J by 5 bases, with 19 bases left in between. CDR3 residues: CATSRDRGGTLGETQYF. The CDR3 coding sequence is TGTGCCACCAGCAGAGATCGTGGCGGGACACTGGGGGAGACCCAGTACTTC.